These T cell receptor beta chains were read from a single sample in a study of blood T cells in healthy people across ages. TCRdb reprocessed the 5' RACE reads with MiXCR, giving one entry per CDR3 protein. Of hundreds of thousands of distinct CDR3 sequences detected, under 65% appear once; the ten largest clones hold over 30%. Sequences were obtained from blood. The receptors were sampled from a man aged 55 to 69 in good health. The CDR3 runs from the conserved cysteine through the conserved F or W. A D gene is named only where the DNA matches it firmly. Where a row states a size, it is once, few, many or the class of an expanded clone; other rows omit it.

j_gene: TRBJ2-7; d_gene: NA; abundance: NA; v_gene: TRBV12-3/TRBV12-4; CDR3nt: TGTGCCAGCAGCCGACCCTGGAGCTACGAGCAGTACTTC; CDR3aa: CASSRPWSYEQYF
j_gene: TRBJ2-1; d_gene: TRBD2; abundance: few; v_gene: TRBV6-1; CDR3nt: TGTGCCAGCACCCCAAGGCTAGCGGGGGGCTGGTCCTACAATGAGCAGTTCTTC; CDR3aa: CASTPRLAGGWSYNEQFF
j_gene: TRBJ1-2; d_gene: TRBD1; abundance: few; v_gene: TRBV12-3/TRBV12-4; CDR3nt: TGTGCCAGCAGTTCCCCGGGACAGAACTATGGCTACACCTTC; CDR3aa: CASSSPGQNYGYTF
j_gene: TRBJ2-5; d_gene: NA; abundance: NA; v_gene: TRBV5-6; CDR3nt: TGTGCCAGCAGCTTGGTGGGACCCACCCAAGAGACCCAGTACTTC; CDR3aa: CASSLVGPTQETQYF
j_gene: TRBJ2-4; d_gene: NA; abundance: NA; v_gene: TRBV6-5; CDR3nt: TGTGCCAGCAGAACCATAAGGGCCGGCAGCAGGAACATTCAGTACTTC; CDR3aa: CASRTIRAGSRNIQYF
j_gene: TRBJ2-5; d_gene: NA; abundance: NA; v_gene: TRBV5-6; CDR3nt: TGTGCCAGCAGCTTTGGCAGATCTGCGGAGACCCAGTACTTC; CDR3aa: CASSFGRSAETQYF
j_gene: TRBJ1-2; d_gene: NA; abundance: NA; v_gene: TRBV12-3/TRBV12-4; CDR3nt: TGTGCCAGCACTTTGACACCTAACTATGGCTACACCTTC; CDR3aa: CASTLTPNYGYTF
j_gene: TRBJ1-3; d_gene: NA; abundance: once; v_gene: TRBV5-5; CDR3nt: TGTGCCAGCAGCTCCTCCGGGGGGACTAGTGGAAACACCATATATTTT; CDR3aa: CASSSSGGTSGNTIYF
j_gene: TRBJ2-5; d_gene: NA; abundance: few; v_gene: TRBV27; CDR3nt: TGTGCCAGCAGTTTTTCACAGGGTTGGCGAGAGACCCAGTACTTC; CDR3aa: CASSFSQGWRETQYF
j_gene: TRBJ1-1; d_gene: NA; abundance: NA; v_gene: TRBV4-1; CDR3nt: TGCGCCAGCAGCCAAGAGATAGGCTTGAACACTGAAGCTTTCTTT; CDR3aa: CASSQEIGLNTEAFF
j_gene: TRBJ2-7; d_gene: TRBD2; abundance: few; v_gene: TRBV27; CDR3nt: TGTGCCAGCAGTTCGGGGGGACTAAGGAGCTCCTACGAGCAGTACTTC; CDR3aa: CASSSGGLRSSYEQYF
j_gene: TRBJ1-5; d_gene: NA; abundance: NA; v_gene: TRBV5-8; CDR3nt: TGTGCCAGCAGCGGACAGTTTCAGCCCCAGCATTTT; CDR3aa: CASSGQFQPQHF
j_gene: TRBJ1-2; d_gene: NA; abundance: few; v_gene: TRBV15; CDR3nt: TGTGCCACCAGCAGAGATCGCGGACGAGAGGGCTACACCTTC; CDR3aa: CATSRDRGREGYTF
j_gene: TRBJ2-5; d_gene: TRBD2; abundance: NA; v_gene: TRBV12-3/TRBV12-4; CDR3nt: TGTGCCAGCAGGGGGGGAGGGATCGAGACCCAGTACTTC; CDR3aa: CASRGGGIETQYF
j_gene: TRBJ2-3; d_gene: NA; abundance: NA; v_gene: TRBV20-1; CDR3nt: TGCAGTGCTAGAGATTGGGGGGGGGCAAATACGCAGTATTTT; CDR3aa: CSARDWGGANTQYF
j_gene: TRBJ2-3; d_gene: TRBD2; abundance: NA; v_gene: TRBV29-1; CDR3nt: TGCAGCGTTGTGGGACTAGCGTCTGCAGATACGCAGTATTTT; CDR3aa: CSVVGLASADTQYF
j_gene: TRBJ2-1; d_gene: TRBD2; abundance: NA; v_gene: TRBV20-1; CDR3nt: TGCAGTGCTAGGCCTAGCGGGGCGCAAGGGGAGTTCTTC; CDR3aa: CSARPSGAQGEFF
j_gene: TRBJ1-2; d_gene: NA; abundance: NA; v_gene: TRBV6-1; CDR3nt: TGTGCCAGCGCTCGGGATATCTCTAACGATGGCTACACCTTC; CDR3aa: CASARDISNDGYTF
j_gene: TRBJ1-4; d_gene: NA; abundance: few; v_gene: TRBV7-2; CDR3nt: TGTGCCAGCAGCTTAGAAGGTCATTTGGGTGAAAAACTGTTTTTT; CDR3aa: CASSLEGHLGEKLFF
j_gene: TRBJ2-3; d_gene: NA; abundance: NA; v_gene: TRBV6-1; CDR3nt: TGTGCCAGCAGTTGGAACACCTTCACAGATACGCAGTATTTT; CDR3aa: CASSWNTFTDTQYF
j_gene: TRBJ2-7; d_gene: TRBD2; abundance: few; v_gene: TRBV20-1; CDR3nt: TGCAGTGCTAGCGCGGGGGTTATCCACGAGCAGTACTTC; CDR3aa: CSASAGVIHEQYF
j_gene: TRBJ2-3; d_gene: NA; abundance: NA; v_gene: TRBV5-1; CDR3nt: TGCGCCAGTAAACCCAACCTCGGACGGAACACAGATACGCAGTATTTT; CDR3aa: CASKPNLGRNTDTQYF
j_gene: TRBJ2-1; d_gene: TRBD2; abundance: few; v_gene: TRBV18; CDR3nt: TGTGCCAGCTCACCCCCCCCCGGGGGGATTTACAATGAGCAGTTCTTC; CDR3aa: CASSPPPGGIYNEQFF
j_gene: TRBJ2-1; d_gene: TRBD1; abundance: NA; v_gene: TRBV2; CDR3nt: TGTGCCAGCAGCAGACAGGGTGGGTACAATGAGCAGTTCTTC; CDR3aa: CASSRQGGYNEQFF
j_gene: TRBJ2-7; d_gene: NA; abundance: NA; v_gene: TRBV10-3; CDR3nt: TGTGCCATCAGTGACAGGCAGGGGGGATACTACGAGCAGTACTTC; CDR3aa: CAISDRQGGYYEQYF
j_gene: TRBJ2-5; d_gene: NA; abundance: once; v_gene: TRBV29-1; CDR3nt: TGCAGCGTTCGTCCGGTCGAGACCAAGTACTTC; CDR3aa: CSVRPVETKYF
j_gene: TRBJ2-7; d_gene: TRBD1; abundance: NA; v_gene: TRBV29-1; CDR3nt: TGCAGCGCCAGGGGGCGGACAGACTCCTACGAGCAGTACTTC; CDR3aa: CSARGRTDSYEQYF
j_gene: TRBJ2-3; d_gene: TRBD2; abundance: NA; v_gene: TRBV11-2; CDR3nt: TGTGCCAGCAGCTTACGATCGATAGCGGGGGGCACAGATACGCAGTATTTT; CDR3aa: CASSLRSIAGGTDTQYF
j_gene: TRBJ1-1; d_gene: NA; abundance: NA; v_gene: TRBV5-1; CDR3nt: TGCGCCAGCAGCCAGCTGGACCGGGGGACTGAAGCTTTCTTT; CDR3aa: CASSQLDRGTEAFF
j_gene: TRBJ2-2; d_gene: TRBD2; abundance: NA; v_gene: TRBV2; CDR3nt: TGTGCCAGCCGGGAGGCGGGCAGCACCGGGGAGCTGTTTTTT; CDR3aa: CASREAGSTGELFF
j_gene: TRBJ2-1; d_gene: TRBD2; abundance: few; v_gene: TRBV7-8; CDR3nt: TGTGCCAGCAGCCCCGACCTAGCGGGGGCCTACAATGAGCAGTTCTTC; CDR3aa: CASSPDLAGAYNEQFF
j_gene: TRBJ1-2; d_gene: NA; abundance: NA; v_gene: TRBV5-1; CDR3nt: TGCGCCAGCAGTGTTACGGGACCCTATGGCTACACCTTC; CDR3aa: CASSVTGPYGYTF
j_gene: TRBJ2-1; d_gene: TRBD2; abundance: NA; v_gene: TRBV20-1; CDR3nt: TGCAGTGCTAGTTCGGGACTAGGAAAAAATGAGCAGTTCTTC; CDR3aa: CSASSGLGKNEQFF
j_gene: TRBJ2-3; d_gene: TRBD2; abundance: NA; v_gene: TRBV12-3/TRBV12-4; CDR3nt: TGTGCCAGCAGCCCGCGGGGGACTAGCACAGATACGCAGTATTTT; CDR3aa: CASSPRGTSTDTQYF
j_gene: TRBJ2-1; d_gene: TRBD2; abundance: NA; v_gene: TRBV7-9; CDR3nt: TGTGCCAGCAGCGACGAGAAGGGGACTAGCGGGGGACTATACAATGAGCAGTTCTTC; CDR3aa: CASSDEKGTSGGLYNEQFF
j_gene: TRBJ1-5; d_gene: TRBD1; abundance: once; v_gene: TRBV20-1; CDR3nt: TGCAGTGCTGGCAACAGGGGGCGTTTTCAGCCCCAGCATTTT; CDR3aa: CSAGNRGRFQPQHF
j_gene: TRBJ2-3; d_gene: TRBD2; abundance: NA; v_gene: TRBV20-1; CDR3nt: TGCAGTGCTAGCGGGGGGGCCGTAGATACGCAGTATTTT; CDR3aa: CSASGGAVDTQYF
j_gene: TRBJ2-5; d_gene: TRBD2; abundance: NA; v_gene: TRBV25-1; CDR3nt: TGTGCCTGCAGTCAGAGCGGGGGGGCGAGTGAGCAGTACTTC; CDR3aa: CACSQSGGASEQYF
j_gene: TRBJ2-3; d_gene: TRBD2; abundance: NA; v_gene: TRBV25-1; CDR3nt: TGTGCCAGCAGTGAGGGGAATGGGGGACTAGCGGGGGACGTCACAGATACGCAGTATTTT; CDR3aa: CASSEGNGGLAGDVTDTQYF
j_gene: TRBJ1-6; d_gene: NA; abundance: NA; v_gene: TRBV6-6; CDR3nt: TGTGCCAGCGGGGCACAGACCAATTCACCCCTCCACTTT; CDR3aa: CASGAQTNSPLHF
j_gene: TRBJ2-5; d_gene: TRBD1; abundance: NA; v_gene: TRBV20-1; CDR3nt: TGCAGTGCTGCCGGGACAGGATGGGAGACCCAGTACTTC; CDR3aa: CSAAGTGWETQYF
j_gene: TRBJ2-1; d_gene: TRBD1; abundance: NA; v_gene: TRBV5-1; CDR3nt: TGCGCCAGCACATCCGGGACAGCAAACAATGAGCAGTTCTTC; CDR3aa: CASTSGTANNEQFF
j_gene: TRBJ1-1; d_gene: NA; abundance: many; v_gene: TRBV28; CDR3nt: TGTGCCAGCAGTTTATTTCAGGGGACCACTGAAGCTTTCTTT; CDR3aa: CASSLFQGTTEAFF
j_gene: TRBJ2-5; d_gene: TRBD2; abundance: NA; v_gene: TRBV15; CDR3nt: TGTGCCACCAGCGACCCGGGACTAGCGGGGGACCTCCAAGAGACCCAGTACTTC; CDR3aa: CATSDPGLAGDLQETQYF
j_gene: TRBJ2-7; d_gene: NA; abundance: NA; v_gene: TRBV2; CDR3nt: TGTGCCAGCAGCACACAGGGATACGTCTACGAGCAGTACTTC; CDR3aa: CASSTQGYVYEQYF
j_gene: TRBJ2-1; d_gene: NA; abundance: NA; v_gene: TRBV29-1; CDR3nt: TGCAGCGGTGCCGGCTACAATGAGCAGTTCTTC; CDR3aa: CSGAGYNEQFF
j_gene: TRBJ1-6; d_gene: NA; abundance: few; v_gene: TRBV11-2; CDR3nt: TGTGCCAGCAGCTTAGACCATAATTCACCCCTCCACTTT; CDR3aa: CASSLDHNSPLHF
j_gene: TRBJ2-3; d_gene: NA; abundance: NA; v_gene: TRBV21-1; CDR3nt: TGTGCCAGCAGCATTACGACTAGCGGGGGGGCGAAGAGCACAGATACGCAGTATTTT; CDR3aa: CASSITTSGGAKSTDTQYF
j_gene: TRBJ2-1; d_gene: TRBD2; abundance: NA; v_gene: TRBV20-1; CDR3nt: TGCAGTGCGGTGCGGGGGGGCTCCTACAATGAGCAGTTCTTC; CDR3aa: CSAVRGGSYNEQFF
j_gene: TRBJ1-4; d_gene: TRBD1; abundance: few; v_gene: TRBV2; CDR3nt: TGTGCCAGCAGTGTCCTGACAGGGGGTGTTGAAAAACTGTTTTTT; CDR3aa: CASSVLTGGVEKLFF
j_gene: TRBJ1-2; d_gene: TRBD1; abundance: once; v_gene: TRBV12-3/TRBV12-4; CDR3nt: TGTGCCAGCAGTTCGCAGGGGGGCCCTACCTATGGCTACACCTTC; CDR3aa: CASSSQGGPTYGYTF